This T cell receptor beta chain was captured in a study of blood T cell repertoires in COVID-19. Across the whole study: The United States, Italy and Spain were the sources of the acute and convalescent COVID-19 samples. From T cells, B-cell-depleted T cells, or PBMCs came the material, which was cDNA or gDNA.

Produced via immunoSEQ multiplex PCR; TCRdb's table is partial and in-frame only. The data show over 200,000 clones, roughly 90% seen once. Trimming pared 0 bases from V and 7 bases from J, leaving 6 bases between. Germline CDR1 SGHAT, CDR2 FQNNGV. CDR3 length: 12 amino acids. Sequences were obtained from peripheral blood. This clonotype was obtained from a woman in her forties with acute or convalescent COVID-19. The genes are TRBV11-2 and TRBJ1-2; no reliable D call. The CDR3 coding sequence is TGTGCCAGCAGCTTAGATCTAGCTGGCTACACCTTC. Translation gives CASSLDLAGYTF.